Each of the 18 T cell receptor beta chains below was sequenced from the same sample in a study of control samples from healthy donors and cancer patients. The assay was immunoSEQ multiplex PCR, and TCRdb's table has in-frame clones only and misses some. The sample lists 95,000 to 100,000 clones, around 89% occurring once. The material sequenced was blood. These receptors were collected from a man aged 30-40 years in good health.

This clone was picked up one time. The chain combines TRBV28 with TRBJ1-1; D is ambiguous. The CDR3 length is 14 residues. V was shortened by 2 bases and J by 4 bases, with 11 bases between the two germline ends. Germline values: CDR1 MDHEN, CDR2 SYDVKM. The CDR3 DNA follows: TGTGCCAGCAGTTTAGGGGTAGGAAGCACTGAAGCTTTCTTT. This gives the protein CASSLGVGSTEAFF.

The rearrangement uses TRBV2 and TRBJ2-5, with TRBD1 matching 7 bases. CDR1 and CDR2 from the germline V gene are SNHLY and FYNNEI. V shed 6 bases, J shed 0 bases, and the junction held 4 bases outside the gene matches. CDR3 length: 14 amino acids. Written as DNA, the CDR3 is TGTGCCAGCAGACAGGGGTCCCACCAAGAGACCCAGTACTTC. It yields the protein CASRQGSHQETQYF.

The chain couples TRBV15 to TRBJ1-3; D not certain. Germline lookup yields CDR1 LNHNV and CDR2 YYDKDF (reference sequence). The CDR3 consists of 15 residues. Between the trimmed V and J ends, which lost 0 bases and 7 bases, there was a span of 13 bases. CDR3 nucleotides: TGTGCCACCAGCAGAGAAACCGGCGGCCGGAACACCATATATTTT. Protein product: CATSRETGGRNTIYF.

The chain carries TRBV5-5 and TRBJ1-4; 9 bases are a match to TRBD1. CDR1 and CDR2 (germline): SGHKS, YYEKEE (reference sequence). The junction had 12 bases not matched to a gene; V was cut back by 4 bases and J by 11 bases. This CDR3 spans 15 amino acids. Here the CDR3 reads CASSRETGGAGKLFF. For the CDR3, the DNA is TGTGCCAGCAGCCGAGAAACAGGGGGCGCGGGGAAACTGTTTTTT.

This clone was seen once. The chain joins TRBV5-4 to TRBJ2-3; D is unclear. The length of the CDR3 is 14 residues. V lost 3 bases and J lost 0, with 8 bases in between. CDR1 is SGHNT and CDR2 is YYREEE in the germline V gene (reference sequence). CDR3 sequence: CASSSRSSTDTQYF. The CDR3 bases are TGTGCCAGCAGCTCCCGATCTAGCACAGATACGCAGTATTTT.

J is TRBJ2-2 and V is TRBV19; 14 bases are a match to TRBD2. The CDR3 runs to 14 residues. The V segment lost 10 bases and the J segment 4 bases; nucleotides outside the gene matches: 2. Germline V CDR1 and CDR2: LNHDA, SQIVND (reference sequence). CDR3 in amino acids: CATGTSGGTGELFF. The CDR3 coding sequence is TGTGCCACCGGGACTAGCGGGGGCACCGGGGAGCTGTTTTTT.

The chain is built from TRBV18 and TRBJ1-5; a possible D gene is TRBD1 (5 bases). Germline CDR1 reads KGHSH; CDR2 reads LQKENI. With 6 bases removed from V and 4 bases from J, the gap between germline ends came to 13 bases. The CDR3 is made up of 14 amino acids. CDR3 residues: CASSAGTGNQPQHF. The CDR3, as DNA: TGTGCCAGCTCGGCCGGGACTGGAAATCAGCCCCAGCATTTT.

The CDR3 DNA reads as TGTGCCAGCAGTTTAGCCCTAGGGGGGGAGCTGTTTTTT. It specifies CASSLALGGELFF. V and J are TRBV12-3 or TRBV12-4 and TRBJ2-2; D not resolved. There are 13 residues in the CDR3. Trimming stripped 0 bases from V and 8 bases from J, with 7 bases between.

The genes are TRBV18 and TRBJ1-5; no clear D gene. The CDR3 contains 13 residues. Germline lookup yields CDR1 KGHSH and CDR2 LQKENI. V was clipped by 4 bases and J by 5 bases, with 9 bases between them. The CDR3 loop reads CASSQGGDQPQHF. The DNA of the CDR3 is TGTGCCAGCTCACAGGGTGGGGATCAGCCCCAGCATTTT.

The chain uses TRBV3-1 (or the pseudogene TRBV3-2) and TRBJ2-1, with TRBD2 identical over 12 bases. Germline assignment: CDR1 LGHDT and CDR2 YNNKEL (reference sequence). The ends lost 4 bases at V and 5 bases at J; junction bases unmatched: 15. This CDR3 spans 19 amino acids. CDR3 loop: CASSPERSSSGRANNEQFF. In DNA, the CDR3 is TGTGCCAGCAGCCCGGAACGCTCTTCTAGCGGGAGGGCGAACAATGAGCAGTTCTTC.

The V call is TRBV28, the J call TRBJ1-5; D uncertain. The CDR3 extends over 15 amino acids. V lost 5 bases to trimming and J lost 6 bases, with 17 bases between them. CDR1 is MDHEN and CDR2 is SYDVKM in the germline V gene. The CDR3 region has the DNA TGTGCCAGCAGTCACGGCAGGATAGTAGGTCAGCCCCAGCATTTT. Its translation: CASSHGRIVGQPQHF. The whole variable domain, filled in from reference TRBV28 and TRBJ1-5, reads DVKVTQSSRYLVKRTGEKVFLECVQDMDHENMFWYRQDPGLGLRLIYFSYDVKMKEKGDIPEGYSVSREKKERFSLILESASTNQTSMYLCASSHGRIVGQPQHFGDGTRLSIL.

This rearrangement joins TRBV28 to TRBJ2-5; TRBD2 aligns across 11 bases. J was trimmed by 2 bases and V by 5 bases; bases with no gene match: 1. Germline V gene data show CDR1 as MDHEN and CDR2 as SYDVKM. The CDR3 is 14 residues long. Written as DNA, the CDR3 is TGTGCCAGCAGTCGACTAGCGGGACAAGAGACCCAGTACTTC. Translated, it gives CASSRLAGQETQYF.

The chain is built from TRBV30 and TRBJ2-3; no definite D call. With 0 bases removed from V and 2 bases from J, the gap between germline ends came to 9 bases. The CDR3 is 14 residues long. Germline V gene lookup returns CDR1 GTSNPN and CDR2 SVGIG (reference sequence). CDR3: CAWSVLAVTDTQYF. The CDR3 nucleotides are TGTGCCTGGAGTGTACTCGCGGTCACAGATACGCAGTATTTT.

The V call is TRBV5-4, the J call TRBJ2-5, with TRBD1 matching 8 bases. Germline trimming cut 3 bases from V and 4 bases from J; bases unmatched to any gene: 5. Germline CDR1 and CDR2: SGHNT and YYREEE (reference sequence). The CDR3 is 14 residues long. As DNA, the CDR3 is TGTGCCAGCAGCTCTAAGACAGGGGCAGAGACCCAGTACTTC. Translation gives CASSSKTGAETQYF.

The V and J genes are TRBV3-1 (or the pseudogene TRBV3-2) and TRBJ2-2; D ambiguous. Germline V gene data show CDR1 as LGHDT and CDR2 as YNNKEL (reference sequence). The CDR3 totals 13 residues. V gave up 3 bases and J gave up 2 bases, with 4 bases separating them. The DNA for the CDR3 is TGTGCCAGCAGCCATACTAACACCGGGGAGCTGTTTTTT. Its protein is CASSHTNTGELFF.

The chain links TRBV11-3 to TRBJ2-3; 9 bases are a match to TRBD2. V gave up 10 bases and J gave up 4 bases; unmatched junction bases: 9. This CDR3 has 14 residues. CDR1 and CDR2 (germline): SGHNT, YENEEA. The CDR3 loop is CANPFSGRADTQYF. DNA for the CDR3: TGTGCCAACCCATTTAGCGGGAGAGCAGATACGCAGTATTTT. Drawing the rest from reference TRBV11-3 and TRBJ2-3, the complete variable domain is EAGVVQSPRYKIIEKKQPVAFWCNPISGHNTLYWYLQNLGQGPELLIRYENEEAVDDSQLPKDRFSAERLKGVDSTLKIQPAELGDSAVYLCANPFSGRADTQYFGPGTRLTVL.

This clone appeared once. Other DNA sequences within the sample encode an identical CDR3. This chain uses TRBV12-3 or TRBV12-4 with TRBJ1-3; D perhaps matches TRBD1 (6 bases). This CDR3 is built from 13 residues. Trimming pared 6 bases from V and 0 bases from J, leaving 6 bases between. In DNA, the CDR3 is TGTGCCAGCAGGACAGGCTCTGGAAACACCATATATTTT. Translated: CASRTGSGNTIYF.

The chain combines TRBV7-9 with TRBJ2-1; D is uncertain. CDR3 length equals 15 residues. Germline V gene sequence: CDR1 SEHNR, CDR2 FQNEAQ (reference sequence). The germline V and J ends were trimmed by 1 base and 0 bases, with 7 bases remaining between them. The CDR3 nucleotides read TGTGCCAGCAGCTTAGGGGCGGCCTCCTACAATGAGCAGTTCTTC. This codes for CASSLGAASYNEQFF.